Below, one TCR beta chain is given with its context. This sample was taken from a study of CD8+CD57+ T cells in acquired aplastic anemia. About the study: Roughly 3 ug was the average amount of DNA from sorted CD4+ and CD8+ cells. On average, healthy donors gave around 9.9 million reads for CD4+ cells.

The CDR3 consists of 17 residues. CDR1 is MGHRA and CDR2 is YSYEKL in the germline V gene. V dropped 0 bases and J dropped 6 bases, with 15 bases sitting between them. The template for TCR beta VDJ and CDR3 sequence profiling was genomic DNA. TCRdb re-called the reads with MiXCR, one entry per CDR3 protein. Of 200,000 to 250,000 distinct CDR3 sequences listed, approximately 60% were seen once; the top ten hold less than 30%. Sequencing was done on a sample of sorted CD4+, CD8+, or CD8+CD57+ T cells (not recorded which) from PBMCs. The source of this sequence is a human donor in good health. V gene TRBV4-1 combines with J gene TRBJ1-6; tentatively, D is TRBD1 (5 bases). CDR3 amino acids: CASSQESRRQINSPLHF. For the CDR3, the DNA is TGCGCCAGCAGCCAAGAGAGTCGTCGACAGATTAATTCACCCCTCCACTTT.